This T cell receptor (beta chain) stems from a study of PD-1 blockade in classical Hodgkin lymphoma. Study-wide findings and caveats: Healthy donors reportedly exceeded newly diagnosed patients in baseline TCR diversity. Although disease activity or prior therapy may be involved, causes of the repertoire differences remain undefined.

Time point reported: newly diagnosed, previously untreated cHL patient sample. Comparator PBMCs were from newly diagnosed, untreated classical Hodgkin lymphoma. This CDR3 has 18 residues. The germline V gene has CDR1 KGHSH and CDR2 LQKENI. The V gene end was trimmed by 1 base and the J gene end by 2 bases; junction bases not matched to a gene: 10. Repertoires were generated with immunoSEQ multiplex PCR, while TCRdb's copy carries only in-frame clones and drops some. The sample includes roughly 77,000 clones, more than 85% of them seen just once. About this clone itself: Its antigen is as yet unknown.

Sequencing was performed on peripheral blood mononuclear cells (PBMCs). The chain couples TRBV18 to TRBJ2-3; 9 bases align to TRBD2. The TCR was taken from a human donor with classical Hodgkin lymphoma. The CDR3 is CASSPRPKAGGSTDTQYF. The CDR3 DNA reads TGTGCCAGCTCACCACGTCCTAAGGCGGGAGGGTCCACAGATACGCAGTATTTT.